What follows are 27 T cell receptor beta chains derived from one specimen sequenced in a study of T cells in localized non-small cell lung cancer. Sequencing used immunoSEQ multiplex PCR; TCRdb keeps in-frame clones, though not all of them. Here the sample spans tens of thousands of clones, roughly 87% being singletons. Sequences were derived from peripheral blood, sampled before any cancer treatment. These receptors all stem from a male donor aged 60 or older with stage I squamous cell lung carcinoma.

This clone was seen more than once but under ten times. The V gene is TRBV11-3, the J gene TRBJ1-1; D is unclear. The CDR3 length is 13 residues. Germline loops: CDR1 SGHNT, CDR2 YENEEA. Trimming cost V 5 bases and J 0 bases, with 7 bases left between them. CDR3 in DNA: TGTGCCAGCAGCCACGGGTTGAACACTGAAGCTTTCTTT. Translated, it gives CASSHGLNTEAFF.

V is TRBV7-8 and J is TRBJ2-7, with TRBD1 as a possible D gene (6 bases). The CDR3 is made up of 14 amino acids. Germline V gene data show CDR1 as SGHVS and CDR2 as FQNEAQ. V shed 5 bases and J shed 0 bases, with 11 bases lying between them. In DNA form, the CDR3 reads TGTGCCAGCAGCGGACAGCAGTTCTCCTACGAGCAGTACTTC. This gives the protein CASSGQQFSYEQYF.

V gene TRBV5-5 combines with J gene TRBJ1-1, with D unclear. Germline CDR1 reads SGHKS; CDR2 reads YYEKEE (reference sequence). The CDR3 sequence is 15 residues long. Trimming left V 3 bases short and J 4 bases short, with 16 bases between. The CDR3 DNA sequence: TGTGCCAGCAGCTCAGAACGGAGGGTGGGCACTGAAGCTTTCTTT. Translating gives CASSSERRVGTEAFF.

This clone has more than one count but fewer than ten. This rearrangement joins TRBV13 to TRBJ2-7; 9 positions agree with TRBD2. V lost 6 bases to trimming and J lost 6 bases; unmatched junction nucleotides: 12. Germline V gives CDR1 PRHDT, CDR2 FYEKMQ (reference sequence). The CDR3 covers 15 residues. CDR3 in DNA: TGTGCCAGCAGTCCTCTAGCGGGGATGCTACCCGAGCAGTACTTC. Translation gives CASSPLAGMLPEQYF.

The chain is built from TRBV6-1 and TRBJ1-4; D unclear. V was pared by 5 bases and J by 3 bases, with 13 bases between. CDR1 MNHNS and CDR2 SASEGT come from the germline V gene. CDR3 length equals 15 residues. DNA for the CDR3: TGTGCCAGCAGTCCCCGACCGCGGGCTAATGAAAAACTGTTTTTT. Its protein product is CASSPRPRANEKLFF.

This clone came up a few times. The chain couples TRBV5-6 to TRBJ2-5, with 7 bases aligning to TRBD2. CDR1 and CDR2 from the germline V gene are SGHDT and YYEEEE. J was trimmed by 3 bases and V by 0 bases; bases with no gene match: 5. This CDR3 region has 15 residues. The CDR3 nucleotides read TGTGCCAGCAGCTTGGCGGGAGGCTTTAAAGAGACCCAGTACTTC. Translation gives CASSLAGGFKETQYF.

The V gene is TRBV7-8, the J gene TRBJ1-2; perhaps TRBD1 as D (6 bases). Germline loops: CDR1 SGHVS, CDR2 FQNEAQ. Trimming shortened V by 5 bases and J by 5 bases, and 9 bases separated the two germline ends. CDR3 length: 12 amino acids. The CDR3 reads CASSAGAYGYTF. Written as DNA, the CDR3 is TGTGCCAGCAGCGCAGGGGCATATGGCTACACCTTC.

This rearrangement joins TRBV7-6 to TRBJ2-2; the match to TRBD2 covers 7 bases. This CDR3 spans 19 amino acids. The germline CDR1 and CDR2 sequences are SGHVS and FNYEAQ. Trimming cost V 1 base and J 4 bases; bases outside gene matches: 15. The CDR3 region has the DNA TGTGCCAGCAGCTTAGATATAACGGGAAAAGCTAGCGGCACCGGGGAGCTGTTTTTT. It specifies CASSLDITGKASGTGELFF. Full variable domain (outside the CDR3, taken from reference TRBV7-6 and TRBJ2-2): GAGVSQSPRYKVTKRGQDVALRCDPISGHVSLYWYRQALGQGPEFLTYFNYEAQQDKSGLPNDRFSAERPEGSISTLTIQRTEQRDSAMYRCASSLDITGKASGTGELFFGEGSRLTVL.

The J gene is TRBJ2-1, the V gene TRBV4-1, with TRBD1 as a possible D gene (5 bases). CDR1 and CDR2 (germline): MGHRA, YSYEKL. V gave up 1 base and J gave up 15 bases, with 16 bases separating them. This CDR3 region has 13 residues. The CDR3 loop reads CASSQGGSPDRFF. CDR3 nucleotide sequence: TGCGCCAGCAGCCAAGGGGGCTCACCCGACAGGTTCTTC.

The chain employs TRBV2 and TRBJ2-5; D is unresolved. The CDR3 is 12 amino acids. The V end lost 0 bases, the J end lost 5 bases, and 4 bases lay between the germline ends. Germline assignment: CDR1 SNHLY and CDR2 FYNNEI. CDR3 in amino acids: CASSEAVETQYF. CDR3 in DNA: TGTGCCAGCAGTGAAGCGGTGGAGACCCAGTACTTC.

The V gene is TRBV19, the J gene TRBJ1-5, with D tentatively TRBD1 (6 bases). The CDR3 totals 14 residues. V lost 5 bases and J lost 7, with 15 bases in between. Germline V gene data show CDR1 as LNHDA and CDR2 as SQIVND (reference sequence). The CDR3 spells CASSLGQTHQPQHF. The CDR3 nucleotides read TGTGCCAGTAGTCTCGGACAGACACACCAGCCCCAGCATTTT.

The chain combines TRBV7-8 with TRBJ2-7; D is perhaps TRBD2 (6 bases). The CDR3 loop spans 16 amino acids. The V gene's germline CDR1 is SGHVS and CDR2 FQNEAQ. Between the trimmed V and J ends, which lost 5 bases and 2 bases, there was a span of 19 bases. CDR3 in amino acids: CASSPVGRGRPYEQYF. The CDR3 DNA is TGTGCCAGCAGCCCCGTGGGGCGGGGCCGTCCCTACGAGCAGTACTTC.

The V gene is TRBV27, the J gene TRBJ2-7; 8 positions match TRBD1. CDR3 length equals 15 residues. Germline CDR1 reads MNHEY; CDR2 reads SMNVEV (reference sequence). J lost 3 bases, V lost 7 bases, and 11 bases had no gene match. CDR3 nucleotide sequence: TGTGCCAGCAACCCTCAGGGGGCGGGCCGCTACGAGCAGTACTTC. Protein sequence: CASNPQGAGRYEQYF.

The chain is built from TRBV7-8 and TRBJ2-7; the D is unclear. The CDR3 is 13 amino acids. Trimming cost V 0 bases and J 1 base, with 4 bases left between them. Germline CDR1 SGHVS, CDR2 FQNEAQ. CDR3 amino acids: CASSLASSYEQYF. Written as DNA, the CDR3 is TGTGCCAGCAGCTTAGCGTCGTCCTACGAGCAGTACTTC.

J is TRBJ2-3 and V is TRBV27; TRBD2 matches 12 bases. This CDR3 region has 19 residues. The V and J ends lost 4 bases and 4 bases, in that order; junction bases with no gene match: 15. Germline-derived CDR1 and CDR2 are MNHEY and SMNVEV (reference sequence). This CDR3 reads CASSSSSPRLAGAADTQYF. The CDR3 DNA reads as TGTGCCAGCAGTTCCTCATCTCCTCGACTAGCGGGGGCCGCAGATACGCAGTATTTT.

This clone was detected only a few times. The rearrangement uses TRBV9 and TRBJ1-6, with D maybe TRBD1 (5 bases). Germline V gives CDR1 SGDLS, CDR2 YYNGEE. V was pared by 0 bases and J by 5 bases, with 12 bases between. The CDR3 loop spans 16 amino acids. DNA of the CDR3: TGTGCCAGCAGCGTAGCCCCAGCGGGGGATAATTCACCCCTCCACTTT. Its protein product is CASSVAPAGDNSPLHF.

This clone was picked up a small number of times. The chain combines TRBV30 with TRBJ1-1; D is ambiguous. Trimming took 0 bases from V and 3 from J, leaving 2 bases between them. The CDR3 runs to 11 residues. Germline V gives CDR1 GTSNPN, CDR2 SVGIG (reference sequence). CDR3 bases: TGTGCCTGGAGTGTATACACTGAAGCTTTCTTT. Translation gives CAWSVYTEAFF.

V gene TRBV7-2 combines with J gene TRBJ1-2, with 10 bases matching TRBD1. With V trimmed by 5 bases and J by 4 bases, 4 bases remained unmatched. Germline V gene data show CDR1 as SGHTA and CDR2 as FQGNSA. The CDR3 loop spans 14 amino acids. CDR3 amino acids: CASSLRTGGYGYTF. The CDR3 DNA reads TGTGCCAGCAGCCTGCGGACAGGGGGCTATGGCTACACCTTC. The entire variable domain, with the rest obtained from reference TRBV7-2 and TRBJ1-2, is as follows: GAGVSQSPSNKVTEKGKDVELRCDPISGHTALYWYRQSLGQGLEFLIYFQGNSAPDKSGLPSDRFSAERTGGSVSTLTIQRTQQEDSAVYLCASSLRTGGYGYTFGSGTRLTVV.

CDR3 region: CASSLQGNEQFF. CDR3 DNA: TGTGCCAGCAGCCTCCAGGGGAATGAGCAGTTCTTC. The chain has TRBV13 and TRBJ2-1; weak D call: TRBD1 (6 bases). This CDR3 contains 12 residues. The germline V gene encodes CDR1 PRHDT and CDR2 FYEKMQ (reference sequence). V lost 5 bases and J lost 7, with 9 bases in between.

The rearrangement joins TRBV6-5 to TRBJ2-5; D uncertain. The V gene's germline CDR1 is MNHEY and CDR2 SVGAGI. V was shortened by 0 bases and J by 4 bases, with 6 bases between the two germline ends. The CDR3 extends over 13 amino acids. The CDR3 here is CASSYSTRETQYF. The CDR3 DNA sequence: TGTGCCAGCAGTTACTCGACGAGAGAGACCCAGTACTTC.

The chain uses TRBV10-3 and TRBJ1-2; 8 positions agree with TRBD1. Looked up from germline, CDR1 is ENHRY and CDR2 is SYGVKD. J gave up 8 bases and V 2 bases, and 4 bases lay outside the gene matches. This CDR3 region has 13 residues. The CDR3 here is CAISETGGGGYTF. DNA for the CDR3: TGTGCCATCAGTGAGACAGGGGGAGGCGGCTACACCTTC.

This clone was recorded only once. V and J are TRBV14 and TRBJ2-7, with TRBD2 matching over 7 bases. The CDR3 covers 13 residues. Germline V CDR1 and CDR2: SGHDN, FVKESK. The V gene end was trimmed by 4 bases and the J gene end by 6 bases; junction bases not matched to a gene: 6. CDR3 coding DNA: TGTGCCAGCAGCCCTCCATGGGGGGGCGAGCAGTACTTC. It specifies CASSPPWGGEQYF.

The rearrangement uses TRBV11-3 and TRBJ2-3, with D tentatively TRBD1 or TRBD2 (5 bases each). CDR3 length: 15 residues. Germline-derived CDR1 and CDR2 are SGHNT and YENEEA. V was trimmed by 5 bases and J by 4 bases, leaving 16 bases between them. CDR3 bases: TGTGCCAGCAGCCCCGGGACCTTCCCCCCAGATACGCAGTATTTT. It codes for CASSPGTFPPDTQYF.

The V call is TRBV7-9, the J call TRBJ1-5; D is perhaps TRBD1 (6 bases). The V gene lost 4 bases and the J gene lost 7 bases, with 20 bases spanning the gap. Germline CDR1 reads SEHNR; CDR2 reads FQNEAQ (reference sequence). The CDR3 consists of 16 residues. The CDR3 is CASSSGLGQSGQPQHF. For the CDR3, the DNA is TGTGCCAGCAGCTCGGGGCTGGGACAATCGGGACAGCCCCAGCATTTT. Complete variable domain (other parts from reference TRBV7-9 and TRBJ1-5): DTGVSQNPRHKITKRGQNVTFRCDPISEHNRLYWYRQTLGQGPEFLTYFQNEAQLEKSRLLSDRFSAERPKGSFSTLEIQRTEQGDSAMYLCASSSGLGQSGQPQHFGDGTRLSIL.

The chain combines TRBV2 with TRBJ2-1; D perhaps matches TRBD1 (6 bases). V was clipped by 6 bases and J by 3 bases, with 9 bases between them. From germline, CDR1 is SNHLY and CDR2 FYNNEI. The CDR3 runs 13 residues. This CDR3 is CASSRDNYNEQFF. Written as DNA, the CDR3 is TGTGCCAGCAGCCGGGACAACTACAATGAGCAGTTCTTC.

The CDR3 sequence is CASSSRTGTVSYEQYF. CDR3 nucleotides: TGTGCCAGCAGCTCCCGAACCGGGACAGTCTCCTACGAGCAGTACTTC. The rearrangement uses TRBV7-2 and TRBJ2-7, with TRBD1 matching 7 bases. The germline V gene encodes CDR1 SGHTA and CDR2 FQGNSA. This CDR3 has 16 residues. V was pared by 4 bases and J by 0 bases, with 9 bases of the junction left unmatched.

This chain uses TRBV27 with TRBJ1-2; D perhaps matches TRBD1 (6 bases). Germline V gene lookup returns CDR1 MNHEY and CDR2 SMNVEV (reference sequence). The CDR3 covers 13 residues. V lost 2 bases and J lost 5, with 9 bases in between. The CDR3 sequence is CASSLGQFYGYTF. The CDR3 coding sequence is TGTGCCAGCAGTTTAGGACAGTTTTATGGCTACACCTTC.